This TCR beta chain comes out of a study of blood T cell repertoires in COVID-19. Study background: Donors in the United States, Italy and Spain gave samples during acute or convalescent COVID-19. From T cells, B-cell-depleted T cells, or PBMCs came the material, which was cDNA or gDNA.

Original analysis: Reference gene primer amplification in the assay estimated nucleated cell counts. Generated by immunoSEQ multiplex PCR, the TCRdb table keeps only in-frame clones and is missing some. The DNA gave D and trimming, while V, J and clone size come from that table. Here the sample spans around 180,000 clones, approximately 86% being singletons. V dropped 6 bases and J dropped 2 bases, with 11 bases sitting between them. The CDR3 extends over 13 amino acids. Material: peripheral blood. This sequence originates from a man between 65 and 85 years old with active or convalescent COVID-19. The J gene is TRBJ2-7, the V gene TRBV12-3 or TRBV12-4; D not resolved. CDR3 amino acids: CASRPAGTYEQYF. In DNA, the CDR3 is TGTGCCAGCAGACCCGCAGGAACCTACGAGCAGTACTTC.